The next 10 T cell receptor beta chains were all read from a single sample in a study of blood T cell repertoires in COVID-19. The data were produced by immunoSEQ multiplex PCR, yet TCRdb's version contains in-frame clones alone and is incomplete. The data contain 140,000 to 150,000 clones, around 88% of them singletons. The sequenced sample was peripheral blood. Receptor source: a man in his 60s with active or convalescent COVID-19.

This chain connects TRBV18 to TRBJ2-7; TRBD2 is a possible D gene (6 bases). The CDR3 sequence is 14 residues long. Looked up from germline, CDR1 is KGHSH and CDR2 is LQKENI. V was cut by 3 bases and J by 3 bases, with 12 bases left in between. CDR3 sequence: CASSPVGTGYEQYF. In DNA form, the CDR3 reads TGTGCCAGCTCACCTGTAGGGACTGGCTACGAGCAGTACTTC.

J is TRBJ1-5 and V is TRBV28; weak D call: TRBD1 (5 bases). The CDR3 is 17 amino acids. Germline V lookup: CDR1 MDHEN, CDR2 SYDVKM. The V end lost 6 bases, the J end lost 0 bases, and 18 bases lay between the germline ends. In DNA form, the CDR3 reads TGTGCCAGCAGGATATCCGGACACGAACATAGCAATCAGCCCCAGCATTTT. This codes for CASRISGHEHSNQPQHF.

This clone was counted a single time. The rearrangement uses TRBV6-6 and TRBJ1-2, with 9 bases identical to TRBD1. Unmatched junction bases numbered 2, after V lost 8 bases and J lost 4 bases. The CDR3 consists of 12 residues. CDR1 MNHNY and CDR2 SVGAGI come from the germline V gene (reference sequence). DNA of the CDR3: TGTGCCAGCGGACAGGGGTCCTATGGCTACACCTTC. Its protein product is CASGQGSYGYTF.

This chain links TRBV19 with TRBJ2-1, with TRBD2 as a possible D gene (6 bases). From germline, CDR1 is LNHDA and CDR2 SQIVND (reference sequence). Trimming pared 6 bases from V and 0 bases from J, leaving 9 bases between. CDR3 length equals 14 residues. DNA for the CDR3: TGTGCCAGTAGACGGGGGTCCTCCTACAATGAGCAGTTCTTC. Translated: CASRRGSSYNEQFF.

CDR3 protein: CASSSQQGASYEQYF. The CDR3 DNA follows: TGTGCCAGCAGCTCCCAACAGGGGGCGTCCTACGAGCAGTACTTC. The V gene is TRBV5-4, the J gene TRBJ2-7; 9 nucleotides line up with TRBD1. There are 15 residues in the CDR3. Germline CDR1 is SGHNT and CDR2 is YYREEE (reference sequence). V was clipped by 3 bases and J by 1 base; unmatched bases: 5.

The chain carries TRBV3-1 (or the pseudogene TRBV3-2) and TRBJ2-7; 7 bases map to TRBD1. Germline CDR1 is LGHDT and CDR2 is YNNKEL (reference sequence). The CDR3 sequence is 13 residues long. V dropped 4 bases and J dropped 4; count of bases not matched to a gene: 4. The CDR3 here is CASSLQQGYEQYF. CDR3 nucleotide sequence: TGTGCCAGCAGCCTCCAACAGGGGTACGAGCAGTACTTC.

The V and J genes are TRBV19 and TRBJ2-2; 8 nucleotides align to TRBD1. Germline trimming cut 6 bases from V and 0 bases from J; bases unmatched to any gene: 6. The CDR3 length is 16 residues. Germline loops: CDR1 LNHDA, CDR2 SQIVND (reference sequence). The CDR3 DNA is TGTGCCAGTAGGAATCTACAGGGGGCGAACACCGGGGAGCTGTTTTTT. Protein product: CASRNLQGANTGELFF.

As DNA, the CDR3 is TGTGCCAGCAGCTTAGCGGCGGGAAAGCACGAGCAGTACTTC. It translates to CASSLAAGKHEQYF. The rearrangement links TRBV7-2 to TRBJ2-7, with a possible D match to TRBD2 (6 bases). The germline V and J ends were trimmed by 0 bases and 5 bases, with 11 bases remaining between them. The CDR3 contains 14 residues. Germline V gene data show CDR1 as SGHTA and CDR2 as FQGNSA.

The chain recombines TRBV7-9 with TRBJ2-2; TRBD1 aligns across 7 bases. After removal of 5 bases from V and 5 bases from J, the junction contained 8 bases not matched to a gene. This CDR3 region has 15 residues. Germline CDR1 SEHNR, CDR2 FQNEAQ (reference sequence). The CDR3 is CASSGAGTETGELFF. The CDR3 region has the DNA TGTGCCAGCAGCGGAGCCGGGACAGAGACCGGGGAGCTGTTTTTT.

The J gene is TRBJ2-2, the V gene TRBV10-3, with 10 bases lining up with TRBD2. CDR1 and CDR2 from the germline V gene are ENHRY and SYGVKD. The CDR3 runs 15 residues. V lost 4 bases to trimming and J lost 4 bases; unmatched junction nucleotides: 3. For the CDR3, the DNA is TGTGCCATCAGTGGCCTAGCGGGAGTCACCGGGGAGCTGTTTTTT. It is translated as CAISGLAGVTGELFF.